This T cell receptor (beta chain) was sequenced in a study of CXCR3-negative and CXCR3-positive naive CD8 T cells. The germline V gene has CDR1 SGHVS and CDR2 FQNEAQ. This CDR3 region has 13 residues. Through 5' RACE with UMI labels, the TRB cDNA libraries were prepared. For each CDR3 protein, TCRdb gives one entry from its re-call of the 5' RACE reads, without DNA. The ten top clones account for around 2%, within a sample of tens of thousands of distinct CDR3 sequences. V usage is TRBV7-8 and J usage is TRBJ2-7. Sample: naive CXCR3- CD8+ T cells from blood. Subset indicated: CD45RO-CCR7+CD27+CD95- naive CD8+ T cells lacking CXCR3 (TNR3-). The TCR originated in a human donor in good health. Some clones in this sample may be carry-over from other donors' samples. The CDR3 region is CASSGVILHEQYF.